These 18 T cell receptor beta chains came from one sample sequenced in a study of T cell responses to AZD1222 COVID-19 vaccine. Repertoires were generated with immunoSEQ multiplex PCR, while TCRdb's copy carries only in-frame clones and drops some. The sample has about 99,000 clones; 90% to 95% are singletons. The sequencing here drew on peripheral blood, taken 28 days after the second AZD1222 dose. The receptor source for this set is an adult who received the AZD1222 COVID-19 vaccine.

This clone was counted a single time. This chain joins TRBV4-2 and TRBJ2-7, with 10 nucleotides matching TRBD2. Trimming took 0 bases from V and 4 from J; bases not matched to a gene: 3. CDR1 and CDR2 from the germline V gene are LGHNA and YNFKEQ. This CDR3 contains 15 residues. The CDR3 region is CASSQEASGSYEQYF. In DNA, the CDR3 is TGTGCCAGCAGCCAAGAGGCTAGCGGGAGTTACGAGCAGTACTTC.

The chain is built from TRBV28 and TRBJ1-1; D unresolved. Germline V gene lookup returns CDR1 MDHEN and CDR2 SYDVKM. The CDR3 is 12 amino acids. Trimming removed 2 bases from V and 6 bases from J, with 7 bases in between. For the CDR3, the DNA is TGTGCCAGCAGTTTAGTTTCGGCTGAAGCTTTCTTT. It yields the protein CASSLVSAEAFF.

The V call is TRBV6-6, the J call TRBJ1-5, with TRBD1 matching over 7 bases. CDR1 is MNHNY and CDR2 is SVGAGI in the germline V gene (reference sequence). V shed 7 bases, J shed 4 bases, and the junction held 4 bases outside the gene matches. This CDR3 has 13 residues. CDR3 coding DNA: TGTGCCAGCACAGGGACAGTTAATCAGCCCCAGCATTTT. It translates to CASTGTVNQPQHF.

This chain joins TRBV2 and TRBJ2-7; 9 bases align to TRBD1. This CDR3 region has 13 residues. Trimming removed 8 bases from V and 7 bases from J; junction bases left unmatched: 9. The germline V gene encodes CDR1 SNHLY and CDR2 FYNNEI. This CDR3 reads CASQEGQGWEQYF. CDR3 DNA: TGTGCCAGCCAGGAAGGACAGGGGTGGGAGCAGTACTTC.

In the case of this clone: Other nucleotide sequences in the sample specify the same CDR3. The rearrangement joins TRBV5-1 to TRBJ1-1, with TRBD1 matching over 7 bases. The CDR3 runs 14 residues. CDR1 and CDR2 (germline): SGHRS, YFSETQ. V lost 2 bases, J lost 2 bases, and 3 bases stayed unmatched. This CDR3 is CASSFDRANTEAFF. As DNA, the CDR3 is TGCGCCAGCAGCTTCGACAGGGCAAACACTGAAGCTTTCTTT.

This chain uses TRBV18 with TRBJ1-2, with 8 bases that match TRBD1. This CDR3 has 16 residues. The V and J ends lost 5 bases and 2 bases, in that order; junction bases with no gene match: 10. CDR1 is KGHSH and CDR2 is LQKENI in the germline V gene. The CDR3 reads CASSASRTGFNYGYTF. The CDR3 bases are TGTGCCAGCTCAGCTTCACGGACAGGGTTCAACTATGGCTACACCTTC.

For the CDR3, the DNA is TGTGCCAGCAGCGAGACTGGCTACAATGAGCAGTTCTTC. Residues: CASSETGYNEQFF. This chain connects TRBV11-2 to TRBJ2-1, with D unclear. From germline, CDR1 is SGHAT and CDR2 FQNNGV. This CDR3 has 13 residues. Trimming left V 5 bases short and J 3 bases short, with 8 bases between.

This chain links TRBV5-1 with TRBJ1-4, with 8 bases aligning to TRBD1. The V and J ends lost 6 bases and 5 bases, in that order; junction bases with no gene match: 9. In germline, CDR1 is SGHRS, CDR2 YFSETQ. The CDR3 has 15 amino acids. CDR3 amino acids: CASTGQGGVNEKLFF. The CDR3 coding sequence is TGCGCCAGCACCGGACAGGGAGGGGTAAATGAAAAACTGTTTTTT.

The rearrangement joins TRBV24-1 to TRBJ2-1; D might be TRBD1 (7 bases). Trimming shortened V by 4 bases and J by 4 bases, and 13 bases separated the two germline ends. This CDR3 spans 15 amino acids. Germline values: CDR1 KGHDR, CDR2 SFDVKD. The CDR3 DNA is TGTGCCACCAGTGAGGAGGGGGCGAAGTACAATGAGCAGTTCTTC. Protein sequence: CATSEEGAKYNEQFF.

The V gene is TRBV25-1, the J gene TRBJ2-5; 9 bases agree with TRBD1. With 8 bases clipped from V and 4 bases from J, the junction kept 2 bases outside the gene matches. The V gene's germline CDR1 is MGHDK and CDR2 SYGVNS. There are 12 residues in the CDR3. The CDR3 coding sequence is TGTGCCAGCGGGGACAGGGTAGAGACCCAGTACTTC. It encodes CASGDRVETQYF.

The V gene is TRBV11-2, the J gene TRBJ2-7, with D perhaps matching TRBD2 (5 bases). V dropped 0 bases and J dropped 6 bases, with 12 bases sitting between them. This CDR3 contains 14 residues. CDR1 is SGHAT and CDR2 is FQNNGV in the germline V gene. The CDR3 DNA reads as TGTGCCAGCAGCTTAGATGCGGGCTGGCGCGAGCAGTACTTC. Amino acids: CASSLDAGWREQYF.

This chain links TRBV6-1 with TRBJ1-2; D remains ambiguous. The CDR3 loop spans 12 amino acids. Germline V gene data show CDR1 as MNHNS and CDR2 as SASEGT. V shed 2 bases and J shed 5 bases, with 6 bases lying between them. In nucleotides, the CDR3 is TGTGCCAGCAGTGAAATGGGGTATGGCTACACCTTC. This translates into CASSEMGYGYTF.

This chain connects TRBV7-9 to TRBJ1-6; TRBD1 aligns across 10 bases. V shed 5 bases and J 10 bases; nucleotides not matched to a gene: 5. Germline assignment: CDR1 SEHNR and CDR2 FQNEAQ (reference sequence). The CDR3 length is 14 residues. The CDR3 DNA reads TGTGCCAGCAGCAAGGGACAGGGGAAATCACCCCTCCACTTT. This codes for CASSKGQGKSPLHF. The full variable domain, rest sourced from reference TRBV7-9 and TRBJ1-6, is DTGVSQNPRHKITKRGQNVTFRCDPISEHNRLYWYRQTLGQGPEFLTYFQNEAQLEKSRLLSDRFSAERPKGSFSTLEIQRTEQGDSAMYLCASSKGQGKSPLHFGNGTRLTVT.

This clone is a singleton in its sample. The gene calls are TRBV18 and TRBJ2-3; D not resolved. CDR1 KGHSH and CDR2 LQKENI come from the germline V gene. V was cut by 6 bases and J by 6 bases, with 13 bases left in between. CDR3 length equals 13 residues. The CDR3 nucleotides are TGTGCCAGCTCGGACCCTGGAGTCGATACGCAGTATTTT. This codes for CASSDPGVDTQYF. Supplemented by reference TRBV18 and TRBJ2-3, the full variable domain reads NAGVMQNPRHLVRRRGQEARLRCSPMKGHSHVYWYRQLPEEGLKFMVYLQKENIIDESGMPKERFSAEFPKEGPSILRIQQVVRGDSAAYFCASSDPGVDTQYFGPGTRLTVL.

The CDR3 reads CASLAGYTGELFF. Written as DNA, the CDR3 is TGTGCCTCACTAGCGGGTTACACCGGGGAGCTGTTTTTT. The gene calls are TRBV30 and TRBJ2-2, with 9 bases lining up with TRBD2. This CDR3 has 13 residues. Per the germline V gene, CDR1 is GTSNPN and CDR2 is SVGIG (reference sequence). V lost 7 bases to trimming and J lost 3 bases; unmatched junction nucleotides: 3.

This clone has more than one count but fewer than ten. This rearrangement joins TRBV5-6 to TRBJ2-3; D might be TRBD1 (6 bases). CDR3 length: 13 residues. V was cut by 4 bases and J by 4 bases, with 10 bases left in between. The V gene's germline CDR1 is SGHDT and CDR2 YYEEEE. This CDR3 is CASSAGGADTQYF. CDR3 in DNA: TGTGCCAGCAGCGCTGGGGGCGCAGATACGCAGTATTTT. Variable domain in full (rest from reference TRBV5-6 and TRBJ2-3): DAGVTQSPTHLIKTRGQQVTLRCSPKSGHDTVSWYQQALGQGPQFIFQYYEEEERQRGNFPDRFSGHQFPNYSSELNVNALLLGDSALYLCASSAGGADTQYFGPGTRLTVL.

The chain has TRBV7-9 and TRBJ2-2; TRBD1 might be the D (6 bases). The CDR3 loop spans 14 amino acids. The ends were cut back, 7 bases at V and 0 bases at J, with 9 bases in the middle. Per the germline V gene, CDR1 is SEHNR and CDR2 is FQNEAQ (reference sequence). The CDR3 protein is CASTGTSNTGELFF. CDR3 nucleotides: TGTGCCAGCACCGGGACATCGAACACCGGGGAGCTGTTTTTT.

As DNA, the CDR3 is TGCGCCAGCAGCTTGGGAGGGTCGGCAGTCTCCTACAATGAGCAGTTCTTC. It encodes CASSLGGSAVSYNEQFF. The chain uses TRBV5-1 and TRBJ2-1; tentative D call: TRBD2 (5 bases). The CDR3 has 17 amino acids. Germline V gene data show CDR1 as SGHRS and CDR2 as YFSETQ. The V end was cut by 0 bases, the J end by 0 bases, with 13 bases between.